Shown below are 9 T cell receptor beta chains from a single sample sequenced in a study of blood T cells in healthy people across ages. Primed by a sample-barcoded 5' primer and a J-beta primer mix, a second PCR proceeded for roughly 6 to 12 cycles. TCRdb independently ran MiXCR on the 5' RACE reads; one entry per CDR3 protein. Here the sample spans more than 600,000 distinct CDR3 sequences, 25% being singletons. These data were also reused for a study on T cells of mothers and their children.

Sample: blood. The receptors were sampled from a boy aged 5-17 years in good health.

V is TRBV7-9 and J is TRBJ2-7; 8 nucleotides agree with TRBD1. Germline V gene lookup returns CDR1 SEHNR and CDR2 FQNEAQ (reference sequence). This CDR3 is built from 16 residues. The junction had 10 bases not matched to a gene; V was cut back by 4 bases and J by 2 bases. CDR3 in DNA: TGTGCCAGCAGCTCGACAGACAGGGGCTTCACCTACGAGCAGTACTTC. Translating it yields CASSSTDRGFTYEQYF.

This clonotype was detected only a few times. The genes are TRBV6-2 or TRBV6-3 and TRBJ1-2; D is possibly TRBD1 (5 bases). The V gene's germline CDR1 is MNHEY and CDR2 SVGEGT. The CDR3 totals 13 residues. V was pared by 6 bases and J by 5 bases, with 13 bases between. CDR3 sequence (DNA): TGTGCCAGCAGACCCGGGACCGAATATGGCTACACCTTC. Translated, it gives CASRPGTEYGYTF.

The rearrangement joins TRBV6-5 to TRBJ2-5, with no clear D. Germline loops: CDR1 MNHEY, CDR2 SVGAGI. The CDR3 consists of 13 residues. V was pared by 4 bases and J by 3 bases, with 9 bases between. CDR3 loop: CASSFYGEETQYF. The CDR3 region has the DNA TGTGCCAGCAGTTTTTACGGAGAAGAGACCCAGTACTTC.

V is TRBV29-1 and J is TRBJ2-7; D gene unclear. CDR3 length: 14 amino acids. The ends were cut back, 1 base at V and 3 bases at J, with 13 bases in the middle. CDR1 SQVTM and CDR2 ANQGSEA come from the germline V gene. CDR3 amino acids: CSVEGVDSSYEQYF. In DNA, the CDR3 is TGCAGCGTTGAAGGGGTCGATAGCAGCTACGAGCAGTACTTC.

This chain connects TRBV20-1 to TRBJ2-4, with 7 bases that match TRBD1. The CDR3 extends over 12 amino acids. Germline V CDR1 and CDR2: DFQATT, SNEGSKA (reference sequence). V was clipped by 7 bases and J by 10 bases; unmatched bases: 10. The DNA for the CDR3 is TGCAGTGTCCCGGGACAGAGTAGTATTCAGTACTTC. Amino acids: CSVPGQSSIQYF.

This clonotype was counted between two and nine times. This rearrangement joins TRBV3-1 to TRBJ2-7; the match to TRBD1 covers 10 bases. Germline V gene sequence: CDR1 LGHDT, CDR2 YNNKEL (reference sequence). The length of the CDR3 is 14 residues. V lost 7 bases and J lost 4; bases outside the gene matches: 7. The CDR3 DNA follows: TGTGCCAGCACACGACAGGGGGCCAGGTACGAGCAGTACTTC. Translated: CASTRQGARYEQYF.

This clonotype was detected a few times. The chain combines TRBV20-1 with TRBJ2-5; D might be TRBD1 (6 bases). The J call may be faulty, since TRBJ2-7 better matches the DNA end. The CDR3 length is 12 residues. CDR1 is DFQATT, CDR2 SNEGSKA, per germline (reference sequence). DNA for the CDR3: TGCAGTGCTCACCGGGACACCTACGAGCAGTACTTC. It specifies CSAHRDTYEQYF.

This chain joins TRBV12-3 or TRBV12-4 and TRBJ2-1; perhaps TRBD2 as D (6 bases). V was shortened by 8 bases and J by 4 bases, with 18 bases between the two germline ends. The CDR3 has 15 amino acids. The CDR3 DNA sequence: TGTGCCAGCTCTCCTACGGCGGGGATGTACAATGAGCAGTTCTTC. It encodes CASSPTAGMYNEQFF.

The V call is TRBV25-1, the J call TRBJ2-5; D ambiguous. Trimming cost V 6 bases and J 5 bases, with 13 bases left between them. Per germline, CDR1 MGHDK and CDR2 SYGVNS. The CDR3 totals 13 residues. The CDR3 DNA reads TGTGCCAGCAGGCAGGACCTCAGGGAGACCCAGTACTTC. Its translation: CASRQDLRETQYF.